This T cell receptor (beta chain) was captured by sequencing in a study of T-cell reconstitution after alpha-beta-depleted transplantation in children. This clonotype was counted only a few times. Per germline, CDR1 SGHRS and CDR2 YFSETQ. V lost 0 bases to trimming and J lost 3 bases, with 7 bases between them. This CDR3 spans 13 amino acids. This sample's TCRbeta library carried unique molecular identifier barcodes. TCRdb ran MiXCR on the PCR reads and lists one entry per CDR3 protein. The table has about 980,000 distinct CDR3 sequences, roughly 29% seen once. Sequencing was performed on PBMCs, mostly from graft donor cells, taken 360 days after TCRalphabeta/CD19-depleted stem cell transplant. The sequence came from a boy under three years old who had a stem cell transplant for SCID, so the T cells may come from the graft donor. The V and J genes are TRBV5-1 and TRBJ2-7; unclear D gene. The CDR3 bases are TGCGCCAGCAGCTTGGATAAGAACTACGAGCAGTACTTC. It codes for CASSLDKNYEQYF. Variable domain in full (rest from reference TRBV5-1 and TRBJ2-7): KAGVTQTPRYLIKTRGQQVTLSCSPISGHRSVSWYQQTPGQGLQFLFEYFSETQRNKGNFPGRFSGRQFSNSRSEMNVSTLELGDSALYLCASSLDKNYEQYFGPGTRLTVT.